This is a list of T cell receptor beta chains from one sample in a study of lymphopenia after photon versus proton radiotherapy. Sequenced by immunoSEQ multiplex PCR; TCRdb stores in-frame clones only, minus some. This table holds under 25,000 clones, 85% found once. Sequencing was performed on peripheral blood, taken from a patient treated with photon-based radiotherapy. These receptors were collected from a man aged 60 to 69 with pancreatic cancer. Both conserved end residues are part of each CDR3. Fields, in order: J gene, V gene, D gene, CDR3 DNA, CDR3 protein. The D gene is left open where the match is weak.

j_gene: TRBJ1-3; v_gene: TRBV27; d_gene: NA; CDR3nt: TGTGCCAGCAGACCGAACCAATACAACTCTGGAAACACCATATATTTT; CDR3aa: CASRPNQYNSGNTIYF
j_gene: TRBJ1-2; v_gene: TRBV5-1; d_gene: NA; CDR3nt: TGCGCCAGCAGCTTGACCGGGGGGGAAGGCTATGGCTACACCTTC; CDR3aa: CASSLTGGEGYGYTF
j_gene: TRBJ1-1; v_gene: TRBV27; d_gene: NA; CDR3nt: TGTGCCAGCAGTTTGAACGGCTTGAACACTGAAGCTTTCTTT; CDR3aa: CASSLNGLNTEAFF
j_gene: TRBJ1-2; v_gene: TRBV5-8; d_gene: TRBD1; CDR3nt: TGTGCCAGCAGCCGACAGGGGAATAACTATGGCTACACCTTC; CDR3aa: CASSRQGNNYGYTF
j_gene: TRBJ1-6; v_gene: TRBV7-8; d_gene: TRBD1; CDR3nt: TGTGCCAGCAGCCCAAGGACAGGGGGCTCCTATAATTCACCCCTCCACTTT; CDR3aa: CASSPRTGGSYNSPLHF
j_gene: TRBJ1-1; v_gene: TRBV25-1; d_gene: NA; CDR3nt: TGTGCCAGCTTCGTTCCCCAAAAGAAGAACACTGAAGCTTTCTTT; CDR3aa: CASFVPQKKNTEAFF
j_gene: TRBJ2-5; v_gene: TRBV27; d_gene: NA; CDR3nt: TGTGCCAGCAGTTTAACGCTCAGGCGTACCGAGACCCAGTACTTC; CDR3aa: CASSLTLRRTETQYF
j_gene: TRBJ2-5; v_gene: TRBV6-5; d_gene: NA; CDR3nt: TGTGCCAGCAGTTATATTGGTCTTCGGGTGGAGACCCAGTACTTC; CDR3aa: CASSYIGLRVETQYF
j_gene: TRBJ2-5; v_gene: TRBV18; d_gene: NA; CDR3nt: TGTGCCAGCTCACCACCGACTGGGGGAGAGACCCAGTACTTC; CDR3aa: CASSPPTGGETQYF
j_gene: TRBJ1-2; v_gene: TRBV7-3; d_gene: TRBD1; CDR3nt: TGTGCCAGCAGCGAGCTCTACAGGGGAAGTGGCTACACCTTC; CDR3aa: CASSELYRGSGYTF
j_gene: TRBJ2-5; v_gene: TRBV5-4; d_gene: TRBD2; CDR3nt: TGTGCCAGCAGCTTGGTTGTAGCGGGGCAAGAGACCCAGTACTTC; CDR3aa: CASSLVVAGQETQYF